One and the same sample provided the 23 T cell receptor beta chains below, sequenced in a study of blood T cell repertoires in COVID-19. Method: immunoSEQ multiplex PCR; TCRdb's copy keeps in-frame clones and lacks some. This table holds some 270,000 clones, nearly 90% found once. The sequencing sample was made of peripheral blood. These receptor sequences come from a woman between 35 and 50 years old who had recovered from COVID-19.

The rearrangement joins TRBV6-5 to TRBJ1-1; 8 nucleotides match TRBD1. The V segment lost 6 bases and the J segment 4 bases; nucleotides outside the gene matches: 4. The germline V gene encodes CDR1 MNHEY and CDR2 SVGAGI. The length of the CDR3 is 13 residues. The CDR3 sequence: CASRDRAATEAFF. DNA of the CDR3: TGTGCCAGCAGGGACAGGGCGGCCACTGAAGCTTTCTTT.

V usage is TRBV10-1 and J usage is TRBJ1-4; 8 bases map to TRBD1. The CDR3 totals 15 residues. The trim removed 6 bases at V and 4 bases at J, leaving 7 bases unmatched. CDR1 and CDR2 (germline): WNHNN, SYGVQD (reference sequence). The CDR3: CASSPGTGRNEKLFF. The CDR3 nucleotides read TGCGCCAGCAGCCCCGGGACAGGTCGTAATGAAAAACTGTTTTTT.

The chain uses TRBV24-1 and TRBJ2-1; 12 positions agree with TRBD2. Germline V gene lookup returns CDR1 KGHDR and CDR2 SFDVKD. The junction had 18 bases not matched to a gene; V was cut back by 1 base and J by 9 bases. The CDR3 totals 20 residues. For the CDR3, the DNA is TGTGCCACCAGTGATTTTTTTGGTCTAGCGGGAGGGCCGAGTGTAGGTGAGCAGTTCTTC. It encodes CATSDFFGLAGGPSVGEQFF.

The V and J genes are TRBV5-4 and TRBJ1-4; D call uncertain. Germline CDR1 SGHNT, CDR2 YYREEE (reference sequence). The CDR3 runs 14 residues. Trimming left V 4 bases short and J 8 bases short, with 15 bases between. CDR3 in DNA: TGTGCCAGCAGCCTAGACTTGACGGCCGAAAAACTGTTTTTT. It yields the protein CASSLDLTAEKLFF.

The V and J genes are TRBV28 and TRBJ1-2; possibly TRBD1 for D (5 bases). Germline V gene data show CDR1 as MDHEN and CDR2 as SYDVKM. The CDR3 runs 13 residues. The CDR3 here is CASTEALRRGYTF. The CDR3 coding sequence is TGTGCTTCGACAGAGGCCCTACGGCGAGGCTACACCTTC.

The genes are TRBV10-3 and TRBJ2-1, with TRBD2 matching over 13 bases. The length of the CDR3 is 19 residues. Trimming removed 2 bases from V and 0 bases from J; junction bases left unmatched: 7. Looked up from germline, CDR1 is ENHRY and CDR2 is SYGVKD. The CDR3 region is CAISEPGLAGKSSYNEQFF. The CDR3 nucleotides are TGTGCCATCAGTGAGCCGGGACTAGCGGGAAAGAGCTCCTACAATGAGCAGTTCTTC.

V gene TRBV6-2 or TRBV6-3 combines with J gene TRBJ2-7, with TRBD2 identical over 12 bases. Germline loops: CDR1 MNHEY, CDR2 SVGEGT. V gave up 6 bases and J gave up 2 bases; unmatched junction bases: 5. CDR3 size: 15 residues. In nucleotides, the CDR3 is TGTGCCAGCAGCCCCACTAGCGGGAGGACCTACGAGCAGTACGTC. Its protein product is CASSPTSGRTYEQYV.

This chain connects TRBV7-2 to TRBJ2-1; D is possibly TRBD2 (5 bases). The germline V and J ends were trimmed by 6 bases and 1 base, with 13 bases remaining between them. The CDR3 spans 15 residues. Germline CDR1 reads SGHTA; CDR2 reads FQGNSA. Here the CDR3 reads CASSPGLLSYNEQFF. DNA of the CDR3: TGTGCCAGCAGTCCTGGACTCCTTTCCTACAATGAGCAGTTCTTC. The variable domain in full, completed from reference TRBV7-2 and TRBJ2-1, reads GAGVSQSPSNKVTEKGKDVELRCDPISGHTALYWYRQSLGQGLEFLIYFQGNSAPDKSGLPSDRFSAERTGGSVSTLTIQRTQQEDSAVYLCASSPGLLSYNEQFFGPGTRLTVL.

The chain employs TRBV10-2 and TRBJ2-7; a weak D match, TRBD1 (6 bases). V lost 5 bases to trimming and J lost 2 bases, with 16 bases between them. The CDR3 spans 15 residues. CDR1 and CDR2 from the germline V gene are WSHSY and SAAADI. CDR3 sequence (DNA): TGCGCCAGCAGTTTGGACAGCGTAATCCCCTACGAGCAGTACTTC. Its protein product is CASSLDSVIPYEQYF.

The chain uses TRBV19 and TRBJ1-1; D might be TRBD1 (6 bases). Germline loops: CDR1 LNHDA, CDR2 SQIVND (reference sequence). Trimming took off 4 bases at V and 4 bases at J, with 10 bases between the two ends. The CDR3 totals 13 residues. As DNA, the CDR3 is TGTGCCAGTAGTACTGACAGGCGCACTGAAGCTTTCTTT. Translation: CASSTDRRTEAFF.

The chain couples TRBV6-5 to TRBJ1-4, with TRBD1 matching over 7 bases. Germline V lookup: CDR1 MNHEY, CDR2 SVGAGI. Losses at the gene ends were 6 bases for V and 3 bases for J; bases not matched to a gene: 7. This CDR3 has 15 amino acids. The CDR3 protein is CASRKNRGPNEKLFF. CDR3 bases: TGTGCCAGCAGGAAAAACAGGGGACCTAATGAAAAACTGTTTTTT.

This clone was seen a single time. The chain employs TRBV15 and TRBJ1-2; 7 bases line up with TRBD1. The CDR3 covers 15 residues. The ends lost 3 bases at V and 8 bases at J; junction bases unmatched: 12. CDR1 is LNHNV and CDR2 is YYDKDF in the germline V gene (reference sequence). CDR3 in amino acids: CATSSAGTARRGYTF. In DNA form, the CDR3 reads TGTGCCACCAGCAGCGCCGGGACAGCGCGCCGGGGCTACACCTTC.

The V and J genes are TRBV27 and TRBJ2-3; 10 bases align to TRBD1. The germline CDR1 and CDR2 sequences are MNHEY and SMNVEV (reference sequence). The CDR3 is 15 residues long. V shed 3 bases, J shed 4 bases, and the junction held 4 bases outside the gene matches. CDR3 sequence (DNA): TGTGCCAGCAGTTTGGGGGACAGGGGAGCAGATACGCAGTATTTT. Its protein product is CASSLGDRGADTQYF.

This clone was counted a few times. This chain connects TRBV7-9 to TRBJ2-2, with D unresolved. Per the germline V gene, CDR1 is SEHNR and CDR2 is FQNEAQ (reference sequence). Trimming took 6 bases from V and 0 from J, leaving 8 bases between them. The CDR3 consists of 14 residues. Written as DNA, the CDR3 is TGTGCCAGCAGGAGTGCTTCGAACACCGGGGAGCTGTTTTTT. Its protein is CASRSASNTGELFF. Full variable domain (outside the CDR3, taken from reference TRBV7-9 and TRBJ2-2): DTGVSQNPRHKITKRGQNVTFRCDPISEHNRLYWYRQTLGQGPEFLTYFQNEAQLEKSRLLSDRFSAERPKGSFSTLEIQRTEQGDSAMYLCASRSASNTGELFFGEGSRLTVL.

This rearrangement joins TRBV28 to TRBJ1-3; unclear D gene. The CDR3 sequence is 12 residues long. Per germline, CDR1 MDHEN and CDR2 SYDVKM. Trimming pared 8 bases from V and 0 bases from J, leaving 5 bases between. The chain's CDR3 is CASPLSGNTIYF. The CDR3 bases are TGTGCCAGCCCTCTCTCTGGAAACACCATATATTTT.

The DNA for the CDR3 is TGTGCCAGTAGTATATTGGACAAGCAGGGCGGGGAGCTGTTTTTT. The encoded protein is CASSILDKQGGELFF. The chain links TRBV19 to TRBJ2-2; D perhaps matches TRBD1 (5 bases). CDR1 LNHDA and CDR2 SQIVND come from the germline V gene (reference sequence). The CDR3 has 15 residues. Trimming removed 2 bases at V and 7 bases at J, with 14 bases between.

V usage is TRBV12-5 and J usage is TRBJ2-3; TRBD2 matches at 10 bases. Trimming removed 9 bases from V and 3 bases from J; junction bases left unmatched: 9. CDR3 length: 15 residues. The V gene's germline CDR1 is LGHNT and CDR2 FRNRAP. The CDR3 DNA reads TGTGCTAGCCGCCTAGCGGGAGACCGAACAGATACGCAGTATTTT. This gives the protein CASRLAGDRTDTQYF. Complete variable domain (other parts from reference TRBV12-5 and TRBJ2-3): DARVTQTPRHKVTEMGQEVTMRCQPILGHNTVFWYRQTMMQGLELLAYFRNRAPLDDSGMPKDRFSAEMPDATLATLKIQPSEPRDSAVYFCASRLAGDRTDTQYFGPGTRLTVL.

This chain joins TRBV5-1 and TRBJ2-7, with D unclear. The V end lost 4 bases, the J end lost 0 bases, and 17 bases lay between the germline ends. The germline CDR1 and CDR2 sequences are SGHRS and YFSETQ. This CDR3 is built from 16 residues. This CDR3 reads CASSQNLTLSSYEQYV. CDR3 nucleotide sequence: TGCGCCAGCAGCCAAAACCTGACACTCAGCTCCTACGAGCAGTACGTC.

The V call is TRBV4-1, the J call TRBJ2-1, with 7 bases that match TRBD1. Germline trimming cut 4 bases from V and 6 bases from J; bases unmatched to any gene: 12. The CDR3 is made up of 16 amino acids. Germline V gene sequence: CDR1 MGHRA, CDR2 YSYEKL. For the CDR3, the DNA is TGCGCCAGCAGCCGTTTACAGGGGAGCATTGGCAATGAGCAGTTCTTC. This sequence encodes CASSRLQGSIGNEQFF.

This clone appeared a single time. This chain links TRBV19 with TRBJ1-5; a weak D match, TRBD1 (5 bases). The CDR3 is made up of 16 amino acids. Trimming removed 4 bases at V and 0 bases at J, with 13 bases between. Germline assignment: CDR1 LNHDA and CDR2 SQIVND (reference sequence). The chain's CDR3 is CASSKDQGYSNQPQHF. The CDR3 bases are TGTGCCAGTAGTAAAGATCAGGGTTATAGCAATCAGCCCCAGCATTTT.

The gene calls are TRBV28 and TRBJ2-7, with D perhaps matching TRBD1 (5 bases). The CDR3 sequence is 15 residues long. Trimming took 6 bases from V and 3 from J, leaving 18 bases between them. Germline V gene lookup returns CDR1 MDHEN and CDR2 SYDVKM. CDR3 region: CASSYTWGPIYEQYF. The CDR3 DNA is TGTGCCAGCAGCTACACTTGGGGCCCGATCTACGAGCAGTACTTC.

The J gene is TRBJ2-7, the V gene TRBV12-5; 9 bases match TRBD1. Trimming removed 3 bases from V and 3 bases from J; junction bases left unmatched: 3. Germline assignment: CDR1 LGHNT and CDR2 FRNRAP. This CDR3 has 14 residues. This CDR3 reads CASGLGTGFYEQYF. CDR3 sequence (DNA): TGTGCTAGTGGTTTAGGGACAGGGTTCTACGAGCAGTACTTC.

This rearrangement joins TRBV30 to TRBJ2-7; no clear D gene. CDR3 length equals 13 residues. Germline V gene lookup returns CDR1 GTSNPN and CDR2 SVGIG (reference sequence). The V gene lost 0 bases and the J gene lost 2 bases, with 8 bases spanning the gap. Written as DNA, the CDR3 is TGTGCCTGGAGTGTAAGCGATCCCTACGAGCAGTACTTC. It specifies CAWSVSDPYEQYF. The full variable domain, its missing parts supplied by reference TRBV30 and TRBJ2-7, is SQTIHQWPATLVQPVGSPLSLECTVEGTSNPNLYWYRQAAGRGLQLLFYSVGIGQISSEVPQNLSASRPQDRQFILSSKKLLLSDSGFYLCAWSVSDPYEQYFGPGTRLTVT.